The rows below give T cell receptor beta chains drawn from one sample of a study of beta chain features in type 1 diabetes. TCRdb keeps only in-frame clones here, not all; method: immunoSEQ multiplex PCR. This table holds roughly 370,000 clones, 11% to 15% found once. The source material was naive CD4+ T cells from blood. The receptors here all came from a man aged 25-40 years in good health. CDR3s include the opening cysteine and the closing phenylalanine or tryptophan. Fields, in order: J gene, V gene, clone size, D gene, CDR3 DNA, CDR3 protein. D genes are given only for firm matches. A clone size is listed for some rows: how often the clone was seen (once, few, many), or a class if it is expanded.

TRBJ2-1,TRBV15,once,.,TGTGCCACCAGCAGAGATATGGGGGCTGAGCAGTTCTTC,CATSRDMGAEQFF
TRBJ2-1,TRBV9,few,TRBD1,TGTGCCAGCAGCGTAGGGTACAGGGGAAATGAGCAGTTCTTC,CASSVGYRGNEQFF
TRBJ2-5,TRBV10-3,.,TRBD1,TGTGCCATCAGTGAAACCAAACCGGACAGGGCGTACCAAGAGACCCAGTACTTC,CAISETKPDRAYQETQYF
TRBJ2-3,TRBV11-3,few,.,TGTGCCAGCAGCTTCAGCCTTGCGACGGGCACAGATACGCAGTATTTT,CASSFSLATGTDTQYF
TRBJ1-3,TRBV29-1,few,.,TGCAGCGTTGGGACTGGAAACACCATATATTTT,CSVGTGNTIYF
TRBJ2-1,TRBV19,.,.,TGTGCCAGTAGGACATCGGGAGAGTACAATGAGCAGTTCTTC,CASRTSGEYNEQFF
TRBJ2-6,TRBV7-2,.,TRBD2,TGTGCCAGCAGCTTGGGACTAGCGGCCTCTGGGGCCAACGTCCTGACTTTC,CASSLGLAASGANVLTF
TRBJ2-2,TRBV25-1,.,.,TGTGCCAGCAGTGATCTTACAGGGCTACACACCGGGGAGCTGTTTTTT,CASSDLTGLHTGELFF
TRBJ2-3,TRBV2,few,.,TGTGCCAGCTCGGGGGCACAGATAGATACGCAGTATTTT,CASSGAQIDTQYF
TRBJ2-3,TRBV15,.,.,TGTGCCACCAGCGCCGGGACACTCACAGATACGCAGTATTTT,CATSAGTLTDTQYF
TRBJ1-2,TRBV5-4,.,.,TGTGCCAGCAGCTTGAGGGGTTCCTATGGCTACACCTTC,CASSLRGSYGYTF
TRBJ2-1,TRBV4-3,few,TRBD2,TGCGCCAGCAGCCAAGAAGGCGGGAGGGCTAGGAATGAGCAGTTCTTC,CASSQEGGRARNEQFF
TRBJ2-5,TRBV30,few,.,TGTGCCTGGAGTGTAGCGGGAGAGACCCAGTACTTC,CAWSVAGETQYF
TRBJ2-2,TRBV9,.,.,TGTGCCAGCACGTCCACAGGGATGAACACCGGGGAGCTGTTTTTT,CASTSTGMNTGELFF
TRBJ2-6,TRBV4-3,.,.,TGCGCCAGCAGCCAAGACTCTGGGGCCAACGTCCTGACTTTC,CASSQDSGANVLTF
TRBJ2-7,TRBV11-2,.,TRBD1,TGTGCCAGCAGCCCGACGGGGACAGGGGTTTACGAGCAGTACTTC,CASSPTGTGVYEQYF
TRBJ2-1,TRBV4-1,.,TRBD2,TGCGCCAGCAGCCTCCTAGCGGGGGGCTACAATGAGCAGTTCTTC,CASSLLAGGYNEQFF
TRBJ2-3,TRBV5-1,once,.,TGCGCCAGCAGCCGTGTGGCCTCTGCGGGAACAGATACGCAGTATTTT,CASSRVASAGTDTQYF
TRBJ2-4,TRBV19,.,TRBD1,TGTGCCAGTAGTACCGGACAGGGAGGAGTTCAGTACTTC,CASSTGQGGVQYF
TRBJ2-4,TRBV6-5,.,TRBD2,TGTGCCAGCAGTCTAGCGGGGGGGCCCAAAAACATTCAGTACTTC,CASSLAGGPKNIQYF
TRBJ2-2,TRBV10-3,.,.,TGTGCCATCATGGTTCACAGGGCCCGACCCACCGGGGAGCTGTTTTTT,CAIMVHRARPTGELFF
TRBJ2-1,TRBV1,few,.,TGCACCAGCAGCCAAGACGCGTCCTCACGAGGTTCCTACAATGAGCAGTTCTTC,CTSSQDASSRGSYNEQFF
TRBJ1-1,TRBV7-2,.,.,TGTGCCAGCAGTCCCGGATCGAACACTGAAGCTTTCTTT,CASSPGSNTEAFF
TRBJ1-5,TRBV25-1,.,.,TGTGCCAGCAGTGTAAGTGGCAATCAGCCCCAGCATTTT,CASSVSGNQPQHF
TRBJ2-3,TRBV7-9,.,.,TGTGCCAGCAGCTTATTGGCGGGGGCTACAGATACGCAGTATTTT,CASSLLAGATDTQYF
TRBJ2-6,TRBV4-3,few,.,TGCGCCAGCAGCCAAAGGGTTTCCTCTGGGGCCAACGTCCTGACTTTC,CASSQRVSSGANVLTF
TRBJ1-1,TRBV14,few,.,TGTGCCAGCAGCCATAGGATGCTTTCCAACACTGAAGCTTTCTTT,CASSHRMLSNTEAFF
TRBJ1-2,TRBV13,.,TRBD1,TGTGCCAGCAGCTTAGGGGACAGGGCCCTAACCCGTGGGGGCTACACCTTC,CASSLGDRALTRGGYTF
TRBJ1-1,TRBV5-4,.,.,TGTGCCAGCAGCCAACAGGTCGATACGAACACTGAAGCTTTCTTT,CASSQQVDTNTEAFF
TRBJ2-4,TRBV18,few,.,TGTGCCAGCTCATCCCAAACAGGGAGCGGCAAAAACATTCAGTACTTC,CASSSQTGSGKNIQYF
TRBJ2-5,TRBV7-2,once,TRBD2,TGTGCCAGCAGCAAGCGGGGGCTCCAAGAGACCCAGTACTTC,CASSKRGLQETQYF
TRBJ1-1,TRBV30,.,TRBD1,TGTGCCTGGGCGGGACAGCGGAACACTGAAGCTTTCTTT,CAWAGQRNTEAFF
TRBJ1-1,TRBV13,.,.,TGTGCCAGCAGCTCTCACCCCATCCAGGCACAGTTCACTGAAGCTTTCTTT,CASSSHPIQAQFTEAFF
TRBJ2-1,TRBV16,.,TRBD1,TGTGCCAGCAGCTTGACAGGGCAGCCCTACAATGAGCAGTTCTTC,CASSLTGQPYNEQFF
TRBJ2-7,TRBV7-9,few,.,TGTGCCAGCAGCTTAGCTTTCTCGGAGCAGCAGTACTTC,CASSLAFSEQQYF
TRBJ2-7,TRBV19,few,.,TGTGCCAGTAGTGAACCAGGATATACCTACGAGCAGTACTTC,CASSEPGYTYEQYF
TRBJ2-4,TRBV11-2,few,.,TGTGCCAGCAGCTTAGTGGGGGGCAAAAACATTCAGTACTTC,CASSLVGGKNIQYF
TRBJ2-7,TRBV6-5,.,.,TGTGCCAGCAGTTACTCGCCCGGGCTGTCATACGAGCAGTACTTC,CASSYSPGLSYEQYF
TRBJ2-5,TRBV4-3,.,TRBD2,TGCGCCAGCAGCCAAGAAGCGGGGCCCCAAGAGACCCAGTACTTC,CASSQEAGPQETQYF
TRBJ2-7,TRBV7-2,few,.,TGTGCCAGCAGACTCAGGGCCAGCTCCTACGAGCAGTACTTC,CASRLRASSYEQYF
TRBJ2-3,TRBV5-1,few,.,TGCGCCAGCAGCTTCGGAGAAGATACGCAGTATTTT,CASSFGEDTQYF
TRBJ2-7,TRBV10-3,.,.,TGTGCCATCGGGGTGTCCTACGAGCAGTACTTC,CAIGVSYEQYF
TRBJ2-4,TRBV29-1,many,TRBD1,TGCAGCGGTCAAATACAGGGGATCGCTCAGTACTTC,CSGQIQGIAQYF
TRBJ2-1,TRBV9,few,TRBD2,TGTGCCAGCAATATAGCGGGAGGGGTCAATGAGCAGTTCTTC,CASNIAGGVNEQFF
TRBJ2-5,TRBV30,few,TRBD1,TGTGCCTGGAGGCTTACAGGGGGCTTGGAGACCCAGTACTTC,CAWRLTGGLETQYF
TRBJ1-4,TRBV18,few,.,TGTGCCAGCTCATCTTCGGGGGTACCAACTAATGAAAAACTGTTTTTT,CASSSSGVPTNEKLFF
TRBJ2-1,TRBV30,few,.,TGTGCCTGTTGCTGGGGAATTTGCGATGAGCAGTTCTTC,CACCWGICDEQFF
TRBJ2-5,TRBV30,.,TRBD2,TGTGCCTGGAGTGCTAGCGGGAGTCAGTACTTC,CAWSASGSQYF
TRBJ2-3,TRBV27,.,.,TGTGCCAGCAGGGGTGCGAGCGGGCATGACACAGATACGCAGTATTTT,CASRGASGHDTDTQYF
TRBJ2-1,TRBV9,few,.,TGTGCCAGCAGCGTAGAGTCCACCGCCACCAGTGGGTACAATGAGCAGTTCTTC,CASSVESTATSGYNEQFF
TRBJ2-1,TRBV18,few,.,TGTGCCAGCTCACCCACCGCAGGGTACTCCTACAATGAGCAGTTCTTC,CASSPTAGYSYNEQFF
TRBJ2-1,TRBV6-6,few,TRBD1,TGTGCCAGCAGTTACTCAGACAGGGTTTACGAGCAGTTCTTC,CASSYSDRVYEQFF
TRBJ1-2,TRBV4-1,.,TRBD1,TGCGCCAGCAGCCAAGAGGGACAGGGGTTAGGTGGCTACACCTTC,CASSQEGQGLGGYTF
TRBJ2-1,TRBV18,.,.,TGTGCCGCTTCATCGATCCAGAATAACAATGAGCAGTTCTTC,CAASSIQNNNEQFF
TRBJ2-5,TRBV4-1,.,.,TGCGCCAGCAGCCAAGAGCGAACTCAAGAGACCCAGTACTTC,CASSQERTQETQYF
TRBJ2-3,TRBV5-1,.,.,TGCGCCAGCAGCTTGGTGGCAGCTAGCACAGATACGCAGTATTTT,CASSLVAASTDTQYF
TRBJ2-1,TRBV7-6,few,.,TGTGCCAGCAGTAAAACTGATAATGAGCAGTTCTTC,CASSKTDNEQFF
TRBJ2-5,TRBV30,.,TRBD1,TGTGCCTGGAATAGGGACAGGGGAGAGACCCAGTACTTC,CAWNRDRGETQYF
TRBJ1-5,TRBV4-2,few,TRBD1,TGTGCCTGCAGCCAGATGGGACAGGGGGATCAGCCCCAGCATTTT,CACSQMGQGDQPQHF